This T cell receptor beta chain derives from a study of OX40 agonist ivuxolimab in advanced cancers. At the level of the study: The patients received ivuxolimab by intravenous route every 2 weeks at 0.01 to 10 mg/kg. Study findings and constraints: Not determined was the antigen specificity of the expanded peripheral T cells.

Sequenced by immunoSEQ multiplex PCR; TCRdb stores in-frame clones only, minus some. The table has about 24,000 clones, around 78% seen once. CDR1 SQVTM and CDR2 ANQGSEA come from the germline V gene. Trimming took 6 bases from V and 2 from J, leaving 16 bases between them. The CDR3 spans 14 residues. A word on this clone: As yet, its antigen is unknown.

Prior autoimmune disease or systemic immunosuppression barred patients. The chain recombines TRBV29-1 with TRBJ2-5; D might be TRBD2 (7 bases). This receptor was identified in an adult with an advanced solid tumor such as melanoma, head and neck, liver or kidney cancer. The sample consisted of CD4+ or CD8+ T cells sorted from blood, taken in a trial of the OX40 agonist ivuxolimab. The CDR3 spells CSVPAGALQETQYF. The CDR3, as DNA: TGCAGCGTACCGGCGGGGGCCCTACAAGAGACCCAGTACTTC.